This T cell receptor (beta chain) was profiled in a study of CD8 T cells in ankylosing spondylitis. The study, taken as a whole, reports: Clones linked to disease, bearing a CD8+ phenotype, were relatively rare in peripheral blood. Earlier reports found some motif variants in synovial fluid and blood in reactive arthritis.

The CDR3 is made up of 13 amino acids. The V end lost 0 bases, the J end lost 2 bases, and 4 bases lay between the germline ends. Germline V lookup: CDR1 LGHNA, CDR2 YNFKEQ. Quantitative 5'-RACE was performed with molecular barcodes, and it yielded the TCR beta libraries. TCRdb re-derived calls from the 5' RACE reads in MiXCR, one entry per CDR3 protein. The data show roughly 230,000 distinct CDR3 sequences, with 18% seen just once and more than 25% held by the top ten. This clonotype was detected many times. What it binds is unknown. This TCR derives from a male donor with ankylosing spondylitis or in good health (not recorded which). This sequence joins TRBV4-2 and TRBJ2-5; D uncertain. Sample: blood, either unsorted or a sorted T cell fraction (not recorded which). The CDR3 region is CASSQDFQETQYF. The DNA of the CDR3 is TGTGCCAGCAGCCAAGACTTTCAAGAGACCCAGTACTTC.